The 24 T cell receptor beta chains below all came from one sample that was sequenced in a study of Ad26.COV2.S vaccination and SARS-CoV-2 variants. Only in-frame clones appear in the TCRdb table, and some are missing; sequencing was by immunoSEQ multiplex PCR. The repertoire holds over 400,000 clones, with about 90% as singletons. Sample treatment: approximately 18 received Ad26.COV2.S at low or high dose, single or two shots; about 5 received placebo; per-sample allocation not given. At day 63 after the first vaccine or placebo injection, samples were drawn. The starting material was peripheral blood, obtained in a trial of Ad26.COV2.S vaccine versus placebo. The receptors were sampled from a person between 18 and 65 years old who received the Ad26.COV2.S COVID-19 vaccine or a placebo.

This chain uses TRBV14 with TRBJ2-5, with TRBD1 as a possible D gene (5 bases). This CDR3 contains 18 residues. Trimming removed 0 bases at V and 2 bases at J, with 19 bases between. CDR1 is SGHDN and CDR2 is FVKESK in the germline V gene. The CDR3 bases are TGTGCCAGCAGCCAAGAACCCTCGACAGAGATTAGGCAAGAGACCCAGTACTTC. It is translated as CASSQEPSTEIRQETQYF.

The V gene is TRBV27, the J gene TRBJ1-5; unclear D gene. Per the germline V gene, CDR1 is MNHEY and CDR2 is SMNVEV (reference sequence). Trimming removed 2 bases from V and 5 bases from J, with 10 bases in between. This CDR3 is built from 14 residues. CDR3 sequence (DNA): TGTGCCAGCAGTTTAAATGGGAGGGATCAGCCCCAGCATTTT. Translated: CASSLNGRDQPQHF.

Turning to this clone: A single base separates this from a much larger clone, so it may be a read error. The chain employs TRBV6-2 or TRBV6-3 and TRBJ2-2; D is ambiguous. Germline V gene data show CDR1 as MNHEY and CDR2 as SVGEGT. CDR3 size: 13 residues. Trimming took 2 bases from V and 3 from J, leaving 4 bases between them. The CDR3 protein is CASSYKDTGELFF. DNA of the CDR3: TGTGCCAGCAGTTACAAGGACACCGGGGAGCTGTTTTTT.

The V and J genes are TRBV7-9 and TRBJ2-5; TRBD2 might be the D (6 bases). Germline V gene lookup returns CDR1 SEHNR and CDR2 FQNEAQ (reference sequence). V lost 1 base and J lost 5, with 11 bases in between. The CDR3 totals 14 residues. The DNA for the CDR3 is TGTGCCAGCAGCTTAGAGGTGGAGGGGGAGACCCAGTACTTC. It yields the protein CASSLEVEGETQYF.

The rearrangement links TRBV7-8 to TRBJ2-7; 10 bases fit TRBD2. The CDR3 sequence is 15 residues long. Germline-derived CDR1 and CDR2 are SGHVS and FQNEAQ. V lost 4 bases, J lost 5 bases, and 8 bases stayed unmatched. The chain's CDR3 is CASSSGLATLHEQYF. The CDR3 DNA reads as TGTGCCAGCAGCTCGGGACTAGCGACGCTCCACGAGCAGTACTTC.

The J gene is TRBJ2-3, the V gene TRBV7-8; 9 bases align to TRBD2. The junction had 4 bases not matched to a gene; V was cut back by 4 bases and J by 8 bases. CDR1 and CDR2 from the germline V gene are SGHVS and FQNEAQ. The CDR3 contains 13 residues. This chain's CDR3 is CASSYRLAVTQYF. CDR3 sequence (DNA): TGTGCCAGCAGCTACCGACTAGCGGTTACGCAGTATTTT.

The rearrangement joins TRBV5-1 to TRBJ2-5; D is ambiguous. Germline V lookup: CDR1 SGHRS, CDR2 YFSETQ. Trimming took 0 bases from V and 5 from J, leaving 11 bases between them. The CDR3 totals 14 residues. CDR3 region: CASSLGGIQETQYF. CDR3 DNA sequence: TGCGCCAGCAGCTTGGGAGGAATCCAGGAGACCCAGTACTTC.

J is TRBJ1-2 and V is TRBV11-2, with D possibly matching TRBD1 (5 bases). The CDR3 totals 15 residues. Trimming shortened V by 4 bases and J by 0 bases, and 12 bases separated the two germline ends. Germline values: CDR1 SGHAT, CDR2 FQNNGV. The CDR3 sequence is CASSSLGGSNYGYTF. The CDR3 DNA sequence: TGTGCCAGCAGCTCCCTTGGGGGATCTAACTATGGCTACACCTTC.

This clone was picked up one time. The CDR3: CASSSSPYEQYF. CDR3 in DNA: TGCGCCAGCAGCTCATCCCCCTACGAGCAGTACTTC. V usage is TRBV5-1 and J usage is TRBJ2-7; D remains unclear. Germline lookup yields CDR1 SGHRS and CDR2 YFSETQ. V lost 3 bases and J 2 bases, leaving 6 bases between the germline ends. The CDR3 covers 12 residues.

The chain uses TRBV5-5 and TRBJ2-7, with D unclear. V lost 1 base and J lost 6, with 11 bases in between. The length of the CDR3 is 13 residues. CDR1 SGHKS and CDR2 YYEKEE come from the germline V gene (reference sequence). CDR3 loop: CASSLSLVGEQYF. Here the CDR3 DNA reads TGTGCCAGCAGCTTGAGCCTAGTAGGCGAGCAGTACTTC.

The chain links TRBV28 to TRBJ1-1; D is perhaps TRBD1 (5 bases). The germline V and J ends were trimmed by 3 bases and 1 base, with 6 bases remaining between them. The V gene's germline CDR1 is MDHEN and CDR2 SYDVKM. This CDR3 region has 13 residues. As DNA, the CDR3 is TGTGCCAGCAGTTTCGGGGGGAACACTGAAGCTTTCTTT. Residues: CASSFGGNTEAFF.

The chain combines TRBV5-4 with TRBJ2-5, with D maybe TRBD1 (5 bases). CDR3 length: 13 residues. The germline CDR1 and CDR2 sequences are SGHNT and YYREEE (reference sequence). Between the trimmed V and J ends, which lost 0 bases and 2 bases, there was a span of 5 bases. As DNA, the CDR3 is TGTGCCAGCAGCTTGGGACAGCAAGAGACCCAGTACTTC. Translating it yields CASSLGQQETQYF.

J is TRBJ2-5 and V is TRBV7-9; 8 bases map to TRBD2. J was trimmed by 4 bases and V by 4 bases; bases with no gene match: 11. The CDR3 loop spans 16 amino acids. Germline assignment: CDR1 SEHNR and CDR2 FQNEAQ (reference sequence). The CDR3 nucleotides are TGTGCCAGCAGCTCAACGGGAGGGTCTTCTCCAGAGACCCAGTACTTC. Translation gives CASSSTGGSSPETQYF.

This chain links TRBV29-1 with TRBJ1-1; TRBD1 is a possible D gene (5 bases). The CDR3 is 13 residues long. The germline CDR1 and CDR2 sequences are SQVTM and ANQGSEA. V gave up 3 bases and J gave up 3 bases, with 11 bases separating them. Written as DNA, the CDR3 is TGCAGCGTTGAGGGGGGGGTGGACACTGAAGCTTTCTTT. This translates into CSVEGGVDTEAFF.

The gene calls are TRBV19 and TRBJ2-7; no clear D gene. The germline V gene has CDR1 LNHDA and CDR2 SQIVND (reference sequence). Trimming cost V 3 bases and J 2 bases, with 11 bases left between them. The CDR3 is 14 residues long. The CDR3 DNA is TGTGCCAGTAGTATGAGGACGGCCGCCTACGAGCAGTACTTC. Protein sequence: CASSMRTAAYEQYF.

V gene TRBV30 combines with J gene TRBJ2-7, with 9 bases fitting TRBD1. Germline CDR1 reads GTSNPN; CDR2 reads SVGIG (reference sequence). The CDR3 length is 13 residues. Trimming took 6 bases from V and 5 from J; bases not matched to a gene: 8. The CDR3 nucleotides are TGTGCCTGTCCCGGGACAGGGAGGCACGAGCAGTACTTC. Amino acid sequence: CACPGTGRHEQYF.

This clone was observed a handful of times. Other DNA sequences in the sample encode the same CDR3. The chain joins TRBV27 to TRBJ2-5; no reliable D call. This CDR3 has 11 residues. With 2 bases removed from V and 4 bases from J, the gap between germline ends came to 2 bases. The V gene's germline CDR1 is MNHEY and CDR2 SMNVEV (reference sequence). The CDR3 bases are TGTGCCAGCAGTTTAGGAGAGACCCAGTACTTC. Its protein product is CASSLGETQYF.

The chain links TRBV28 to TRBJ1-4; tentative D call: TRBD1 (5 bases). The length of the CDR3 is 15 residues. V was cut by 3 bases and J by 4 bases, with 12 bases left in between. Germline V lookup: CDR1 MDHEN, CDR2 SYDVKM. For the CDR3, the DNA is TGTGCCAGCAGTTTGTCGACAGAGTTTAATGAAAAACTGTTTTTT. Translation: CASSLSTEFNEKLFF.

This chain links TRBV27 with TRBJ1-1; a weak D match, TRBD1 (6 bases). Per the germline V gene, CDR1 is MNHEY and CDR2 is SMNVEV (reference sequence). The CDR3 length is 16 residues. Trimming pared 1 base from V and 5 bases from J, leaving 17 bases between. The CDR3 loop is CASSLWFGGVRTEAFF. CDR3 sequence (DNA): TGTGCCAGCAGTTTATGGTTCGGGGGCGTTAGGACTGAAGCTTTCTTT.

The chain combines TRBV2 with TRBJ1-2; the D gene is possibly TRBD1 (5 bases). The germline V and J ends were trimmed by 4 bases and 8 bases, with 17 bases remaining between them. This CDR3 contains 14 residues. Germline V gives CDR1 SNHLY, CDR2 FYNNEI. CDR3 residues: CASSGLRGEHGYTF. The CDR3 region has the DNA TGTGCCAGCAGTGGCCTCCGGGGGGAGCACGGCTACACCTTC.

The rearrangement uses TRBV7-9 and TRBJ1-6, with 8 bases aligning to TRBD1. This CDR3 has 15 amino acids. J was trimmed by 13 bases and V by 5 bases; bases with no gene match: 13. Per the germline V gene, CDR1 is SEHNR and CDR2 is FQNEAQ (reference sequence). CDR3 protein: CASSRQGPREGPLHF. The DNA of the CDR3 is TGTGCCAGCAGCCGACAGGGGCCCAGGGAGGGGCCCCTCCACTTT.

V is TRBV5-4 and J is TRBJ2-7; weak D call: TRBD2 (5 bases). From germline, CDR1 is SGHNT and CDR2 YYREEE (reference sequence). Trimming pared 3 bases from V and 0 bases from J, leaving 13 bases between. The CDR3 spans 15 residues. In DNA form, the CDR3 reads TGTGCCAGCAGCTCCGGAGGCAGGAGCTCCTACGAGCAGTACTTC. The encoded protein is CASSSGGRSSYEQYF.

The gene calls are TRBV5-6 and TRBJ1-1; D gene uncertain. The ends were cut back, 2 bases at V and 8 bases at J, with 13 bases in the middle. The CDR3 sequence is 13 residues long. The germline CDR1 and CDR2 sequences are SGHDT and YYEEEE. The DNA of the CDR3 is TGTGCCAGCAGCTTCGACGGGCAGACCGAAGCTTTCTTT. This codes for CASSFDGQTEAFF.

This chain connects TRBV15 to TRBJ2-3; D remains ambiguous. This CDR3 spans 13 amino acids. Per germline, CDR1 LNHNV and CDR2 YYDKDF (reference sequence). The ends were cut back, 5 bases at V and 5 bases at J, with 11 bases in the middle. The CDR3 DNA reads TGTGCCACCAGCCACCCCCCGGAAGATACGCAGTATTTT. Residues: CATSHPPEDTQYF.